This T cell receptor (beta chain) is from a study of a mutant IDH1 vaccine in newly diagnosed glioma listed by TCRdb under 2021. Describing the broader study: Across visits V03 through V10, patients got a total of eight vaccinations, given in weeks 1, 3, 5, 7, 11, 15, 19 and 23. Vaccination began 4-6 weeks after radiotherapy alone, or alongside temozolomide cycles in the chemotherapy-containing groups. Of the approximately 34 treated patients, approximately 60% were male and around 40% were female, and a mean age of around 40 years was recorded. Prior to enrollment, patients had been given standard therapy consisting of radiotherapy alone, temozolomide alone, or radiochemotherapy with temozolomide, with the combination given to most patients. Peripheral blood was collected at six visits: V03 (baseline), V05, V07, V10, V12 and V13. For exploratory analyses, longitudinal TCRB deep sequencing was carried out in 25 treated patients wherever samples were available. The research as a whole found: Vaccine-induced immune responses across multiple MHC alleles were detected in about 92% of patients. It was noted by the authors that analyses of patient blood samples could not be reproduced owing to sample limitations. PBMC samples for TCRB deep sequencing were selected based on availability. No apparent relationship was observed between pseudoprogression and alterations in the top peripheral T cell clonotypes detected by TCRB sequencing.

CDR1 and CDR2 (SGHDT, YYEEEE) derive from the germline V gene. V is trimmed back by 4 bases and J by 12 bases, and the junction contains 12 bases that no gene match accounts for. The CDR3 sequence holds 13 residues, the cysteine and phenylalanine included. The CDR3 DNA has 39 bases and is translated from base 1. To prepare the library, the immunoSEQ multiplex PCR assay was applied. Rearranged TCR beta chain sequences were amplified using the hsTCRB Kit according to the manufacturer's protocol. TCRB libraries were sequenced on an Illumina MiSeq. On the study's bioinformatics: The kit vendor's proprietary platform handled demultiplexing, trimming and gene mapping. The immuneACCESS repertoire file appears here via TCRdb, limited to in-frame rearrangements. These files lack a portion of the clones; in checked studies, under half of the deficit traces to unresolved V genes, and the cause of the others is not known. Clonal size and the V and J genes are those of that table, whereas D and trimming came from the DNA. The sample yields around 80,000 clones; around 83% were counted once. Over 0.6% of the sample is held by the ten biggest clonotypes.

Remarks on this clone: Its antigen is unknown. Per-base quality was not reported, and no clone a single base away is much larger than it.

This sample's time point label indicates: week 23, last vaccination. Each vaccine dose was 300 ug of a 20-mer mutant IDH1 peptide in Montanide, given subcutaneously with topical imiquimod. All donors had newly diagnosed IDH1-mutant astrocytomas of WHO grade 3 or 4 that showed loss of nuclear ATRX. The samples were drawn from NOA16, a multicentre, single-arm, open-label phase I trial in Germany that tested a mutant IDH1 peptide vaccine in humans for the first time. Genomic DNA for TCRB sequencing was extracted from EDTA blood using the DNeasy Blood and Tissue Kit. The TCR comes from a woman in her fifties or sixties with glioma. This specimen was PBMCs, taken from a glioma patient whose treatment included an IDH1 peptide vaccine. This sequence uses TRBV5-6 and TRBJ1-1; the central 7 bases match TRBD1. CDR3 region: CASSLGQAPDPFF. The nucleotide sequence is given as TGTGCCAGCAGCCTCGGACAGGCCCCCGACCCTTTCTTT.